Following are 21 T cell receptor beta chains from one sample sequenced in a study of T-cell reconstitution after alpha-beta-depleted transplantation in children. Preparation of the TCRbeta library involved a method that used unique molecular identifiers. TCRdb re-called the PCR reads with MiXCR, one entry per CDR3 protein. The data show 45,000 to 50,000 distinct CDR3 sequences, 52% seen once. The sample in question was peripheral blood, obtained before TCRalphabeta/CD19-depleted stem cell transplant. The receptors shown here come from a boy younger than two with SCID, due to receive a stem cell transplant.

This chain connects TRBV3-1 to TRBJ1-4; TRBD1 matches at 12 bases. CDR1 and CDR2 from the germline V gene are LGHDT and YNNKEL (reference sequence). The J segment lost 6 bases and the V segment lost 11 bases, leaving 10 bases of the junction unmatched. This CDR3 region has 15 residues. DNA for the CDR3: TGTGCCTCCTGCCACCGGGACAGGGGGCATGAAAAACTGTTTTTT. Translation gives CASCHRDRGHEKLFF.

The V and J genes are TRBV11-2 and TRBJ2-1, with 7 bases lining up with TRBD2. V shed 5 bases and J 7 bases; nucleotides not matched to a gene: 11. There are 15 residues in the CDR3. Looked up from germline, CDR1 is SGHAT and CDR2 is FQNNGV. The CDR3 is CASSMGSSGRNEQFF. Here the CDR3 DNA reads TGTGCCAGCAGCATGGGATCTAGCGGCCGAAATGAGCAGTTCTTC.

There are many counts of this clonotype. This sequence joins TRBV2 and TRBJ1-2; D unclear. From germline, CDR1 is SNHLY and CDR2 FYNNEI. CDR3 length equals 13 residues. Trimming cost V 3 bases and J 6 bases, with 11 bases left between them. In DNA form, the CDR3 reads TGTGCCAGCAGTGAGTCCGGGCTCCATGGCTACACCTTC. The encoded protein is CASSESGLHGYTF.

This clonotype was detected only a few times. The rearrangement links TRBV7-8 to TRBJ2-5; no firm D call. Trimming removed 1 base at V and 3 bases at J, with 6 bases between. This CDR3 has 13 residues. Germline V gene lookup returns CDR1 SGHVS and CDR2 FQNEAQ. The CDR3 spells CASSLGEKETQYF. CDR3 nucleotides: TGTGCCAGCAGCTTAGGCGAAAAAGAGACCCAGTACTTC.

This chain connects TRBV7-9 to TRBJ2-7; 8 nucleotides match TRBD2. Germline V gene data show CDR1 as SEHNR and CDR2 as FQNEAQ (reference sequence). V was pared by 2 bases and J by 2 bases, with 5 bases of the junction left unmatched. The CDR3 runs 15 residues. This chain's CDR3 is CASSLIAGTTYEQYF. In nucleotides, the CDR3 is TGTGCCAGCAGCTTAATAGCGGGGACCACCTACGAGCAGTACTTC.

Written as DNA, the CDR3 is TGTGCCAGCAGCTTAGCGGGACAGGGACAACATGGCTACACCTTC. It is translated as CASSLAGQGQHGYTF. The gene calls are TRBV7-2 and TRBJ1-2, with 9 nucleotides matching TRBD1. This CDR3 contains 15 residues. V trimming: 0 bases; J trimming: 6 bases; junction bases outside the gene matches: 5. The germline gives CDR1 SGHTA, CDR2 FQGNSA.

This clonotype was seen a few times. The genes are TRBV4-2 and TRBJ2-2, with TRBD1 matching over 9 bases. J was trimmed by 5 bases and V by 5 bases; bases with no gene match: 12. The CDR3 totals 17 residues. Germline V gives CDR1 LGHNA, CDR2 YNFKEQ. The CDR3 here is CASSDSVLGQGTGELFF. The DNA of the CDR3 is TGTGCCAGCAGCGACAGTGTTCTTGGACAGGGGACCGGGGAGCTGTTTTTT.

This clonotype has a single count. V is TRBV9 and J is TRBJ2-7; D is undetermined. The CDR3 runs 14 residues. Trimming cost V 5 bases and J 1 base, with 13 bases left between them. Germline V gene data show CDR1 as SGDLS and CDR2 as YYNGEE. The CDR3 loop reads CASSSQVASYEQYF. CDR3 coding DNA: TGTGCCAGCAGTTCTCAGGTCGCTTCCTACGAGCAGTACTTC.

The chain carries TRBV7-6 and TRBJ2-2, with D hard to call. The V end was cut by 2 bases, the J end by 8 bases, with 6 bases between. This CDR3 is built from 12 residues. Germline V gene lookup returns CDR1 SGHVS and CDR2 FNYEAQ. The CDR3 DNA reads TGTGCCAGCAGCTTAATACTGGGGGAGCTGTTTTTT. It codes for CASSLILGELFF.

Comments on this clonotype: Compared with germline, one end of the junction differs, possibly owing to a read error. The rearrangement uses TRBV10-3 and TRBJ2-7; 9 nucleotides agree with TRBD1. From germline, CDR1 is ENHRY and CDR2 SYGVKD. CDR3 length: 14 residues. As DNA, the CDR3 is TGTGCCATCAGTCTCGGACAGGGGAACTACGAGCAGTCCTTC. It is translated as CAISLGQGNYEQSF.

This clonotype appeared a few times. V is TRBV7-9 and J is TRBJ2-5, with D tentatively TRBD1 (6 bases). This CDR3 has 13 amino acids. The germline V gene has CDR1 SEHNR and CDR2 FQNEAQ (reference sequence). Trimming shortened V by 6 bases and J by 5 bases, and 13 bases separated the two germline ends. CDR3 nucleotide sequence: TGTGCCAGCAGATCTCGGACAGATGAGACCCAGTACTTC. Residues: CASRSRTDETQYF.

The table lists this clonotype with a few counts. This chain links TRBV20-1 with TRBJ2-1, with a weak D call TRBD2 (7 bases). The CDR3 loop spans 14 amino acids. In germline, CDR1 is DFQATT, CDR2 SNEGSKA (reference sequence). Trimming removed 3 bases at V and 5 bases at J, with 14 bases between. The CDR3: CSASPGGHDNEQFF. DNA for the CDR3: TGCAGTGCTAGCCCCGGGGGGCATGACAATGAGCAGTTCTTC.

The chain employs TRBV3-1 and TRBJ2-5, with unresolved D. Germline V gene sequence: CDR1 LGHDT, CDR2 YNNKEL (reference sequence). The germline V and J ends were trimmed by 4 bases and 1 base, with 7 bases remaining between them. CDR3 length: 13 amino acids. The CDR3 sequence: CASSPHIQETQYF. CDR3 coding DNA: TGTGCCAGCAGCCCCCACATCCAAGAGACCCAGTACTTC.

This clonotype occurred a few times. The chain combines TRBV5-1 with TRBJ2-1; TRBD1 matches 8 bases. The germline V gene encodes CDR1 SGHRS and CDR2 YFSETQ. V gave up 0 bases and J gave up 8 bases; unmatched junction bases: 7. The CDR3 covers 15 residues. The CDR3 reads CASSLAVRGRDEQFF. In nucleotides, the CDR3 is TGCGCCAGCAGCTTGGCGGTCAGGGGGCGAGATGAGCAGTTCTTC.

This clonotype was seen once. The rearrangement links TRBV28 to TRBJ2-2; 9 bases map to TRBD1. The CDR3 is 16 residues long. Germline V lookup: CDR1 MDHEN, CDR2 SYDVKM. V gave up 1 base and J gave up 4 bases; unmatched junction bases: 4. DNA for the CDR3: TGTGCCAGCAGTTTATTGGTGACAGGGGGCACCGGGGAGCTGTTTTTT. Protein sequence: CASSLLVTGGTGELFF.

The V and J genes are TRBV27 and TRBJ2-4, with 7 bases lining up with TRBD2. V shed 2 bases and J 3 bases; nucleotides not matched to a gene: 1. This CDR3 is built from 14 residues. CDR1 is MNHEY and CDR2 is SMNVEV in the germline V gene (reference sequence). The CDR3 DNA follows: TGTGCCAGCAGTTTAGCGGGAGACAAAAACATTCAGTACTTC. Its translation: CASSLAGDKNIQYF.

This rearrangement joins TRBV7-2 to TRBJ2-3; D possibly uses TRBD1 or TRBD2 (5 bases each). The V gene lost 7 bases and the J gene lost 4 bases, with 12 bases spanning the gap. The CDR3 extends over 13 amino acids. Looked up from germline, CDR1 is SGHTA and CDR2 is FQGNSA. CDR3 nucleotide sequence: TGTGCCAGCACAATACGAGGGGCAGATACGCAGTATTTT. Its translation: CASTIRGADTQYF.

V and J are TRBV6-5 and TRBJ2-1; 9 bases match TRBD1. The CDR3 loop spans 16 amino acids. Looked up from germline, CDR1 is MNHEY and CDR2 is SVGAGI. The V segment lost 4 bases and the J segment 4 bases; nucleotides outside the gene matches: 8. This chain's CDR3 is CASSSLIGQGYNEQFF. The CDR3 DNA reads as TGTGCCAGCAGTTCCCTCATAGGACAGGGGTACAATGAGCAGTTCTTC.

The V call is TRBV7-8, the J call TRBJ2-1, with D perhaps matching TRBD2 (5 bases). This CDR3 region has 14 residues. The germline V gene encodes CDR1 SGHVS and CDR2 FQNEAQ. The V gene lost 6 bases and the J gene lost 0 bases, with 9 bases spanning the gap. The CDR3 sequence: CASSERDSYNEQFF. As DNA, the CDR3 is TGTGCCAGCAGTGAACGGGACTCCTACAATGAGCAGTTCTTC.

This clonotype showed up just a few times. CDR3 nucleotide sequence: TGTGCCATCAGTGAAAATTCCTCTGGAAACACCATATATTTT. This codes for CAISENSSGNTIYF. The chain uses TRBV10-3 and TRBJ1-3, with no clear D. The CDR3 is 14 amino acids. Germline V CDR1 and CDR2: ENHRY, SYGVKD. V lost 3 bases, J lost 0 bases, and 6 bases lay in between.

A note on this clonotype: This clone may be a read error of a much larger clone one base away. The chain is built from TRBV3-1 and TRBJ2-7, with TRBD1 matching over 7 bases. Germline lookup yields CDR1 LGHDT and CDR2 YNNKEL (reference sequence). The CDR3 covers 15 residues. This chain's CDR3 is CACSPWPGTAYEQYF. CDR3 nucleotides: TGTGCCTGCAGCCCTTGGCCCGGGACAGCCTACGAGCAGTACTTC.